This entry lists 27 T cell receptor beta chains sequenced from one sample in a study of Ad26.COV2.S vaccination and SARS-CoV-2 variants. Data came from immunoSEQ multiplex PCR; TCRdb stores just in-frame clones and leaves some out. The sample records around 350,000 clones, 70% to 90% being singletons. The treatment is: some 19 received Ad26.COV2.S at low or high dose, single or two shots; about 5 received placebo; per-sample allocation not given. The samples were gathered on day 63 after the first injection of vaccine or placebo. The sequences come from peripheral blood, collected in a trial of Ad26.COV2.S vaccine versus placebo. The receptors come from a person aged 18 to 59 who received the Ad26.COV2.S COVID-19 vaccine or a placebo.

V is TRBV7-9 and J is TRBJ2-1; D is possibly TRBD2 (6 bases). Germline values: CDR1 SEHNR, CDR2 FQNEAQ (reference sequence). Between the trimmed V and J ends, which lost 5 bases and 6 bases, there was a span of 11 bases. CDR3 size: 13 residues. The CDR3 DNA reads TGTGCCAGCAGCCCCCGGACTACCAATGAGCAGTTCTTC. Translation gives CASSPRTTNEQFF.

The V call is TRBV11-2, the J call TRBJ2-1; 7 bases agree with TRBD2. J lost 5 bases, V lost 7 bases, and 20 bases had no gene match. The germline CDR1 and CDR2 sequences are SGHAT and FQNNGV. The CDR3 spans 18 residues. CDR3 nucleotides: TGTGCCAGCACCCCACCCCCCCATCTCGCGGGAGTCCACAATGAGCAGTTCTTC. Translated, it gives CASTPPPHLAGVHNEQFF.

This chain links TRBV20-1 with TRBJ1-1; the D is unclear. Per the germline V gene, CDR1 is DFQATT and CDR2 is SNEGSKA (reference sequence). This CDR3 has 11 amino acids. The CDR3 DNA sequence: TGCAGCGCCACAGTGAACACTGAAGCTTTCTTT. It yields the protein CSATVNTEAFF.

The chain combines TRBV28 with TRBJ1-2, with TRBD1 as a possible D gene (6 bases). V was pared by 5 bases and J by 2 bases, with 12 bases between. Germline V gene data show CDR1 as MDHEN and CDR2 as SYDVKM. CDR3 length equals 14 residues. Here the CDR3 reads CASSAQGQNYGYTF. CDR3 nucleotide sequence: TGTGCCAGCAGTGCCCAGGGACAAAACTATGGCTACACCTTC.

For the CDR3, the DNA is TGCGCCAGCAGCTTGGTGCAGGGGAGTGGCAATGAGCAGTTCTTC. Amino acid sequence: CASSLVQGSGNEQFF. This chain uses TRBV5-1 with TRBJ2-1, with D maybe TRBD1 (6 bases). The CDR3 totals 15 residues. Trimming stripped 0 bases from V and 6 bases from J, with 13 bases between. CDR1 and CDR2 from the germline V gene are SGHRS and YFSETQ.

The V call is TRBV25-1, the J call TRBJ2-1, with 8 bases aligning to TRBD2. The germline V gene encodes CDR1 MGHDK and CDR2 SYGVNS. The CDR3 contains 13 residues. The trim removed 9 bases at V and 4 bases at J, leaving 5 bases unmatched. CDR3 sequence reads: CASNSGDYNEQFF. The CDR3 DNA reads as TGTGCCAGTAATAGCGGGGATTACAATGAGCAGTTCTTC.

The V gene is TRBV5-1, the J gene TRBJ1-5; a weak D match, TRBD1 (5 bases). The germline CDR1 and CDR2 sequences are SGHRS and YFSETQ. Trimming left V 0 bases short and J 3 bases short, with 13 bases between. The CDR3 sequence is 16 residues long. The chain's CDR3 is CASSLDGAVNNQPQHF. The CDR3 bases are TGCGCCAGCAGCTTGGATGGGGCAGTAAACAATCAGCCCCAGCATTTT.

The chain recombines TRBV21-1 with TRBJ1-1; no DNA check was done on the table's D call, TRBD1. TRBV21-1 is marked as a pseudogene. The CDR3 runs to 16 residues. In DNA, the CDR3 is TGTGCCAGCAGCGCACGGGACAGCGAAATGAACACTGAAGCTTTCTTT. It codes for CASSARDSEMNTEAFF.

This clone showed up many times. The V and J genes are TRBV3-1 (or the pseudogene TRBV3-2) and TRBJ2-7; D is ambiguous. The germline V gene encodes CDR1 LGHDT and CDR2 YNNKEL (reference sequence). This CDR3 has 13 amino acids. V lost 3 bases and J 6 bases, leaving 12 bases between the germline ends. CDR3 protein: CASSHLSGLEQYF. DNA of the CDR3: TGTGCCAGCAGCCACCTCTCAGGTCTCGAGCAGTACTTC.

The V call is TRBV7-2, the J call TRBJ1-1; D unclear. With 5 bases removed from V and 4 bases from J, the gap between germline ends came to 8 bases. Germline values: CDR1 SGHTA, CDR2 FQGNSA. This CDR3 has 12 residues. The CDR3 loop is CASSPVGTEAFF. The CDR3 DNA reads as TGTGCCAGCAGCCCCGTGGGCACTGAAGCTTTCTTT.

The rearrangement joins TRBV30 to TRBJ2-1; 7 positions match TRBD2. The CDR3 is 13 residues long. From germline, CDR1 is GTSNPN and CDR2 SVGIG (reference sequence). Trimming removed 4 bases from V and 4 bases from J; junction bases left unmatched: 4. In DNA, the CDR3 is TGTGCCTGGACGGGGCGGGGGTACAATGAGCAGTTCTTC. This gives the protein CAWTGRGYNEQFF.

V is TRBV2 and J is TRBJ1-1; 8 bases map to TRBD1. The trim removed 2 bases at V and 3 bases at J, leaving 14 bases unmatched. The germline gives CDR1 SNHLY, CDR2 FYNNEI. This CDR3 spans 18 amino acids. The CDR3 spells CASSEPRYLTGADTEAFF. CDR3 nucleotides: TGTGCCAGCAGTGAACCCCGATACCTGACAGGGGCGGACACTGAAGCTTTCTTT.

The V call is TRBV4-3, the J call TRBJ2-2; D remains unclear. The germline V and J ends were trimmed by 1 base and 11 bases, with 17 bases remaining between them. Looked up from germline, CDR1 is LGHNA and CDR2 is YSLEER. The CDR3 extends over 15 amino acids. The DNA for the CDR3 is TGCGCCAGCAGCCAAGTACGGCACGATCGCTCCGAGCTGTTTTTT. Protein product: CASSQVRHDRSELFF.

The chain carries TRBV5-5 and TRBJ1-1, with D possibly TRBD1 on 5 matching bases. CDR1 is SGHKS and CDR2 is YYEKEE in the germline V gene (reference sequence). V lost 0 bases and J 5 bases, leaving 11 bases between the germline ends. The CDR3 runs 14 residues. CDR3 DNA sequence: TGTGCCAGCAGCTTGGTTCGCGGGGGGACTGAAGCTTTCTTT. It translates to CASSLVRGGTEAFF.

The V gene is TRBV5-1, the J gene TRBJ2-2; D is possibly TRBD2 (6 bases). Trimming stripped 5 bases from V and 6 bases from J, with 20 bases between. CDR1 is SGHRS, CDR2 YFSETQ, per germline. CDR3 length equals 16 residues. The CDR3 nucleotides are TGCGCCAGCAGTTCCCGCCCCTCCAAGCGGGCCGGGGAGCTGTTTTTT. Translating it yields CASSSRPSKRAGELFF.

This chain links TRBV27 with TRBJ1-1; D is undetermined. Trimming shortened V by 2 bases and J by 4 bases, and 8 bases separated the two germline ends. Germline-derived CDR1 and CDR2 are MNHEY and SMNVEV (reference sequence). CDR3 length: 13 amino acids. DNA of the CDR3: TGTGCCAGCAGTTTAGGGTTGGGCACTGAAGCTTTCTTT. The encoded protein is CASSLGLGTEAFF.

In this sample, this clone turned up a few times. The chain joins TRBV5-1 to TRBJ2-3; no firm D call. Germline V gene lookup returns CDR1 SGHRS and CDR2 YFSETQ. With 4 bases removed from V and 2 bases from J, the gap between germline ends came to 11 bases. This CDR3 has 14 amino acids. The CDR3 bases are TGCGCCAGCAGCGATCCAGGTAACACAGATACGCAGTATTTT. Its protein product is CASSDPGNTDTQYF.

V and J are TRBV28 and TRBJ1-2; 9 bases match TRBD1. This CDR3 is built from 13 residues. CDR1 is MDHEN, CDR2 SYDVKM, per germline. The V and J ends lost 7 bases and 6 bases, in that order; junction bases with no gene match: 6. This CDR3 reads CASTLWDRDGYTF. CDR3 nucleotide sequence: TGTGCCAGCACCCTATGGGACAGGGATGGCTACACCTTC.

Here the CDR3 reads CASSIDGGTSGAKNIQYF. The CDR3 DNA reads as TGTGCCAGTAGTATAGACGGAGGGACTAGCGGGGCCAAAAACATTCAGTACTTC. J is TRBJ2-4 and V is TRBV19; 12 nucleotides agree with TRBD2. This CDR3 is 18 amino acids long. From germline, CDR1 is LNHDA and CDR2 SQIVND (reference sequence). J was trimmed by 1 base and V by 0 bases; bases with no gene match: 4.

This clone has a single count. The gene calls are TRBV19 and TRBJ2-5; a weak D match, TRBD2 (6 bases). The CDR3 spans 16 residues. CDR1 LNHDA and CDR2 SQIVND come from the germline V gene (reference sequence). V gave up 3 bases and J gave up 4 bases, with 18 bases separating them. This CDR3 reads CASSMAGTASVETQYF. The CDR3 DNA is TGTGCCAGTAGTATGGCCGGGACTGCCTCCGTAGAGACCCAGTACTTC.

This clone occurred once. The CDR3 DNA reads as TGTGCCAGCAGTTACCCCGACAACTATGGCTACACCTTC. Amino acid sequence: CASSYPDNYGYTF. V usage is TRBV6-2 or TRBV6-3 and J usage is TRBJ1-2; the D is unclear. Deletions cut 2 bases from V and 2 bases from J, with 6 bases between. From germline, CDR1 is MNHEY and CDR2 SVGEGT. This CDR3 contains 13 residues.

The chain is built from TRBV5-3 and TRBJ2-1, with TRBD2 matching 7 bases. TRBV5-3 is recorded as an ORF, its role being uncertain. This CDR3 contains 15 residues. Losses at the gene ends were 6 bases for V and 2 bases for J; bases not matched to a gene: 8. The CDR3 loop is CARTTGGTTYNEQFF. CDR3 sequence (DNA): TGTGCCAGAACTACCGGCGGGACTACCTACAATGAGCAGTTCTTC.

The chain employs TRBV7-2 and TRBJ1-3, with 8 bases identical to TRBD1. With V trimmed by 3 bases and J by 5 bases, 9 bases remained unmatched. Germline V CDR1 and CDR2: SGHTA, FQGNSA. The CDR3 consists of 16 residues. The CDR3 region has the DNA TGTGCCAGCAGCTTTTCCCGTTCAGGGGGCAGAAACACCATATATTTT. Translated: CASSFSRSGGRNTIYF.

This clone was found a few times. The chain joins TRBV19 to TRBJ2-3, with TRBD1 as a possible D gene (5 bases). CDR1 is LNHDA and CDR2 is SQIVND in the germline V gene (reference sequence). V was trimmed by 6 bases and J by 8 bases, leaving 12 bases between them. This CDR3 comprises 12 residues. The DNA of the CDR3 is TGTGCCAGTAGCGCAGGGCCCCCTACGCAGTATTTT. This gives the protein CASSAGPPTQYF.

Here the CDR3 reads CSVESPGGYEQYF. The CDR3 nucleotides read TGCAGCGTTGAATCCCCTGGGGGCTACGAGCAGTACTTC. V usage is TRBV29-1 and J usage is TRBJ2-7; D is perhaps TRBD1 or TRBD2 (5 bases each). The CDR3 has 13 amino acids. The V gene's germline CDR1 is SQVTM and CDR2 ANQGSEA. Trimming pared 2 bases from V and 3 bases from J, leaving 11 bases between.

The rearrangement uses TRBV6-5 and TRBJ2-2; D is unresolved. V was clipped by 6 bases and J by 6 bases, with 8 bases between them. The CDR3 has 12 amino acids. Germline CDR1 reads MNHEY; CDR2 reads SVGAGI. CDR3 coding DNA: TGTGCCAGCAGGGACCCGCCCGGGGAGCTGTTTTTT. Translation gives CASRDPPGELFF.

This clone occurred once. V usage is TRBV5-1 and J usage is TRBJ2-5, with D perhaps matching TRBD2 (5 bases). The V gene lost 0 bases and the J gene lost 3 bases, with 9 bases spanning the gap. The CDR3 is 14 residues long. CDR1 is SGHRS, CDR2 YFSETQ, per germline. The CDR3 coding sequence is TGCGCCAGCAGCTTGGTGGCCGGGAAAGAGACCCAGTACTTC. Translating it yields CASSLVAGKETQYF.